This entry lists 8 T cell receptor beta chains sequenced from one sample in a study of CD8 T cells in Susac syndrome. With random hexamers, roughly 0.45 to 1 ug RNA was reverse transcribed. MiXCR, run by TCRdb on the immunoSEQ multiplex PCR reads, gives a single entry per CDR3 protein. The sample records some 450,000 distinct CDR3 sequences, approximately 85% being singletons. Sequencing was performed on CD8+ T cells from PBMCs. Every receptor here comes from a human donor with multiple sclerosis.

The rearrangement uses TRBV6-5 and TRBJ2-1, with D unresolved. V dropped 1 base and J dropped 6 bases, with 10 bases sitting between them. Germline V gives CDR1 MNHEY, CDR2 SVGAGI. The CDR3 spans 14 residues. The CDR3 sequence is CASSYFLESNEQFF. In DNA, the CDR3 is TGTGCCAGCAGTTACTTTTTAGAAAGCAATGAGCAGTTCTTC.

The V call is TRBV4-1, the J call TRBJ1-6; unclear D gene. Looked up from germline, CDR1 is MGHRA and CDR2 is YSYEKL. Trimming pared 1 base from V and 0 bases from J, leaving 13 bases between. This CDR3 has 18 residues. CDR3 nucleotide sequence: TGCGCCAGCAGCCAAGGGACTGGAATCAGCTCCTATAATTCACCCCTCCACTTT. Translated, it gives CASSQGTGISSYNSPLHF.

This clonotype has just a few counts. This chain links TRBV12-3 or TRBV12-4 with TRBJ1-5; D is ambiguous. V gave up 3 bases and J gave up 0 bases, with 6 bases separating them. The CDR3 has 14 residues. CDR3 sequence reads: CASSFTDSNQPQHF. The CDR3, as DNA: TGTGCCAGCAGTTTCACCGATAGCAATCAGCCCCAGCATTTT.

There are a few counts of this clonotype. The chain uses TRBV7-6 and TRBJ2-7; 7 bases are a match to TRBD1. The V segment lost 5 bases and the J segment 2 bases; nucleotides outside the gene matches: 3. The CDR3 has 13 amino acids. Germline loops: CDR1 SGHVS, CDR2 FNYEAQ. CDR3 bases: TGTGCCAGCAGCCGGGGACAGACCTACGAGCAGTACTTC. Translating it yields CASSRGQTYEQYF.

The rearrangement joins TRBV4-1 to TRBJ2-7, with TRBD1 identical over 7 bases. The V gene end was trimmed by 6 bases and the J gene end by 2 bases; junction bases not matched to a gene: 7. Looked up from germline, CDR1 is MGHRA and CDR2 is YSYEKL. There are 14 residues in the CDR3. The CDR3 DNA reads as TGCGCCAGCAGATACCACGACAGGGCCTACGAGCAGTACTTC. Translated: CASRYHDRAYEQYF.

In its sample, this clonotype was seen once. The chain links TRBV5-4 to TRBJ2-1; D remains ambiguous. V was shortened by 2 bases and J by 8 bases, with 8 bases between the two germline ends. This CDR3 has 12 residues. The germline CDR1 and CDR2 sequences are SGHNT and YYREEE (reference sequence). The CDR3 region is CASSLNVDEQFF. CDR3 in DNA: TGTGCCAGCAGCTTAAATGTAGATGAGCAGTTCTTC.

This clonotype appeared once. This rearrangement joins TRBV20-1 to TRBJ2-7; 9 bases agree with TRBD2. There are 13 residues in the CDR3. Trimming at V came to 7 bases and at J to 3 bases, leaving 7 bases not matched to a gene. CDR1 DFQATT and CDR2 SNEGSKA come from the germline V gene (reference sequence). The CDR3 sequence is CSGTGTSLYEQYF. In nucleotides, the CDR3 is TGCAGTGGGACCGGGACTAGCCTCTACGAGCAGTACTTC.

The CDR3 coding sequence is TGTGCCTGGAGTCCTATTAATCCCGCAGATACGCAGTATTTT. Encoded protein: CAWSPINPADTQYF. V usage is TRBV30 and J usage is TRBJ2-3; D is uncertain. V was clipped by 2 bases and J by 4 bases, with 13 bases between them. The CDR3 length is 14 residues. From germline, CDR1 is GTSNPN and CDR2 SVGIG (reference sequence).